These T cell receptor beta chains were read from a single sample in a study of blood T cell repertoires in COVID-19. TCRdb's table, derived via immunoSEQ multiplex PCR, lists solely in-frame clones and lacks some. The sample gives approximately 300,000 clones, around 90% of which show up once; around 4.5% is in the top ten. Sample: PBMCs or T cells enriched from blood (not recorded which). These receptors were taken from a woman between 18 and 29 years old with acute COVID-19. CDR3s include the opening cysteine and the closing phenylalanine or tryptophan. D genes are given only for firm matches. Clone size is not always given. Where it is, it says once, few, many or a class for expanded clones.

d_call: NA
clone_size: few
v_call: TRBV28
j_call: TRBJ1-1
cdr3_nt: TGTGCCAGCAGCCCCAGGGCGGGGGACACTGAAGCTTTCTTT
cdr3_aa: CASSPRAGDTEAFF

d_call: NA
clone_size: NA
v_call: TRBV19
j_call: TRBJ1-2
cdr3_nt: TGTGCCAGTACCCCTCTCGCCCGGAGCCTTCGCTACACCTTC
cdr3_aa: CASTPLARSLRYTF

d_call: NA
clone_size: NA
v_call: TRBV5-1
j_call: TRBJ2-7
cdr3_nt: TGCGCCAGCAGCTTGCAACAGGCCACCTACGAGCAGTACTTC
cdr3_aa: CASSLQQATYEQYF

d_call: NA
clone_size: NA
v_call: TRBV5-4
j_call: TRBJ1-3
cdr3_nt: TGTGCCAGCAGCTTGGCCAGGGGCTCAGGAAACACCATATATTTT
cdr3_aa: CASSLARGSGNTIYF

d_call: TRBD1
clone_size: NA
v_call: TRBV5-4
j_call: TRBJ1-4
cdr3_nt: TGTGCCAGCAGCTTGTATGTTGGGACAGGGCAAGAAAAACTGTTTTTT
cdr3_aa: CASSLYVGTGQEKLFF

d_call: NA
clone_size: NA
v_call: TRBV3-1/TRBV3-2
j_call: TRBJ1-2
cdr3_nt: TGTGCCAGCAGCCGCCCGGTGGGGAGTGACTATGGCTACACCTTC
cdr3_aa: CASSRPVGSDYGYTF

d_call: NA
clone_size: NA
v_call: TRBV6-6
j_call: TRBJ2-1
cdr3_nt: TGTGCCAGCTTGGCGGGTAAAGAGCAGTTCTTC
cdr3_aa: CASLAGKEQFF

d_call: NA
clone_size: NA
v_call: TRBV11-3
j_call: TRBJ2-1
cdr3_nt: TGTGCCAGCAGCTTATCTCGCGGCTGGTACAATGAGCAGTTCTTC
cdr3_aa: CASSLSRGWYNEQFF

d_call: NA
clone_size: NA
v_call: TRBV29-1
j_call: TRBJ2-2
cdr3_nt: TGCAGCGTTGGACTGCTAGGGGTCACCGGGGAGCTGTTTTTT
cdr3_aa: CSVGLLGVTGELFF

d_call: NA
clone_size: NA
v_call: TRBV28
j_call: TRBJ1-6
cdr3_nt: TGTGCCAGCAGTCCCGGACAGAATAATTCACCCCTCCACTTT
cdr3_aa: CASSPGQNNSPLHF

d_call: NA
clone_size: NA
v_call: TRBV7-3
j_call: TRBJ1-4
cdr3_nt: TGTGCCAGCAGCCGACAGTATAATGAAAAACTGTTTTTT
cdr3_aa: CASSRQYNEKLFF

d_call: NA
clone_size: NA
v_call: TRBV27
j_call: TRBJ2-7
cdr3_nt: TGTGCCAGCAGTTTCAAGCGGGCCTCCTACGAGCAGTACTTC
cdr3_aa: CASSFKRASYEQYF

d_call: TRBD2
clone_size: NA
v_call: TRBV25-1
j_call: TRBJ2-7
cdr3_nt: TGTGCCAGCAGTCAGACTAGCGGGAGTTGGTCCTACGAGCAGTACTTC
cdr3_aa: CASSQTSGSWSYEQYF

d_call: NA
clone_size: NA
v_call: TRBV15
j_call: TRBJ1-4
cdr3_nt: TGTGCCACCAGCAGAGCACAGGCTGAAAAACTGTTTTTT
cdr3_aa: CATSRAQAEKLFF

d_call: TRBD1
clone_size: NA
v_call: TRBV5-3
j_call: TRBJ2-2
cdr3_nt: TGTGCCAGAAGCCCCGGGACAGGGTTCACCGGGGAGCTGTTTTTT
cdr3_aa: CARSPGTGFTGELFF

d_call: TRBD1
clone_size: NA
v_call: TRBV5-4
j_call: TRBJ1-1
cdr3_nt: TGTGCCAGCAGCAACGACAGGGACCCTGAAGCTTTCTTT
cdr3_aa: CASSNDRDPEAFF

d_call: NA
clone_size: NA
v_call: TRBV19
j_call: TRBJ2-2
cdr3_nt: TGTGCCAGTAGCCCCGGGACTGCCAACACCGGGGAGCTGTTTTTT
cdr3_aa: CASSPGTANTGELFF

d_call: NA
clone_size: NA
v_call: TRBV28
j_call: TRBJ2-2
cdr3_nt: TGTGCCAGCAGTTGGGGGGATAGGACCGGGGAGCTGTTTTTT
cdr3_aa: CASSWGDRTGELFF

d_call: NA
clone_size: NA
v_call: TRBV29-1
j_call: TRBJ2-2
cdr3_nt: TGCAGCGTTGTTCGGGCGGGGTCCCGATTCCCGAACACCGGGGAGCTGTTTTTT
cdr3_aa: CSVVRAGSRFPNTGELFF

d_call: TRBD1
clone_size: NA
v_call: TRBV5-1
j_call: TRBJ1-6
cdr3_nt: TGCGCCAGCAGTTATGACAGGGGGCAATCACCCCTCCACTTT
cdr3_aa: CASSYDRGQSPLHF

d_call: TRBD1
clone_size: NA
v_call: TRBV28
j_call: TRBJ1-1
cdr3_nt: TGTGCCAGCAGTTACTTGAACAGGGGGGGGAGGAACACTGAAGCTTTCTTT
cdr3_aa: CASSYLNRGGRNTEAFF

d_call: TRBD2
clone_size: NA
v_call: TRBV9
j_call: TRBJ2-3
cdr3_nt: TGTGCCAGCAGCGTCGGGCGGGAGAGCGACACAGATACGCAGTATTTT
cdr3_aa: CASSVGRESDTDTQYF

d_call: TRBD2
clone_size: NA
v_call: TRBV13
j_call: TRBJ2-7
cdr3_nt: TGTGCCAGCAGCTTAGGACTAGCGGGAGACCCCTACGAGCAGTACTTC
cdr3_aa: CASSLGLAGDPYEQYF

d_call: NA
clone_size: NA
v_call: TRBV4-2
j_call: TRBJ1-2
cdr3_nt: TGTGCCAGCAGCCAAGAAGGGCGGGGGGACCGCTATGGCTACACCTTC
cdr3_aa: CASSQEGRGDRYGYTF

d_call: NA
clone_size: once
v_call: TRBV19
j_call: TRBJ2-7
cdr3_nt: TGTGCCAGTAGTATAGCGGGACATCTCACCGAGCAGTACTTC
cdr3_aa: CASSIAGHLTEQYF

d_call: NA
clone_size: NA
v_call: TRBV5-4
j_call: TRBJ1-2
cdr3_nt: TGTGCCAGCAGCTTTCAGGCCTATGGCTACACCTTC
cdr3_aa: CASSFQAYGYTF

d_call: NA
clone_size: NA
v_call: TRBV27
j_call: TRBJ2-2
cdr3_nt: TGTGCCAGCGCCCTCTACCGGGTAGGCGGGGAGCTGTTTTTT
cdr3_aa: CASALYRVGGELFF

d_call: TRBD1
clone_size: NA
v_call: TRBV9
j_call: TRBJ2-6
cdr3_nt: TGTGCCAGCAGCACCCGACAGGGGATCTCTGGGGCCAACGTCCTGACTTTC
cdr3_aa: CASSTRQGISGANVLTF

d_call: TRBD2
clone_size: NA
v_call: TRBV2
j_call: TRBJ2-1
cdr3_nt: TGTGCCAGCAGCGGGACTAACAATGAGCAGTTCTTC
cdr3_aa: CASSGTNNEQFF

d_call: TRBD1
clone_size: few
v_call: TRBV11-2
j_call: TRBJ1-6
cdr3_nt: TGTGCCAGCAGCTCACAGGGGTTATCAAATTCACCCCTCCACTTT
cdr3_aa: CASSSQGLSNSPLHF

d_call: NA
clone_size: NA
v_call: TRBV11-3
j_call: TRBJ1-5
cdr3_nt: TGTGCCAGCAGTCTAGTAAGCAATCAGCCCCAGCATTTT
cdr3_aa: CASSLVSNQPQHF

d_call: TRBD1
clone_size: NA
v_call: TRBV19
j_call: TRBJ2-7
cdr3_nt: TGTGCCAGTAGTCCGGGACAGGGGCCCACCTACGAGCAGTACTTC
cdr3_aa: CASSPGQGPTYEQYF

d_call: TRBD1
clone_size: NA
v_call: TRBV29-1
j_call: TRBJ2-6
cdr3_nt: TGCAGCGTTTCGGGGGACAGGGAGGAACCTGGGGCCAACGTCCTGACTTTC
cdr3_aa: CSVSGDREEPGANVLTF

d_call: NA
clone_size: few
v_call: TRBV5-4
j_call: TRBJ2-6
cdr3_nt: TGTGCCAGCAGCTTGTTTAGGGGCCGAGGAGGGGCCAACGTCCTGACTTTC
cdr3_aa: CASSLFRGRGGANVLTF

d_call: TRBD2
clone_size: NA
v_call: TRBV28
j_call: TRBJ2-5
cdr3_nt: TGTGCCAGCAGTCCAGCGGGAGTGAGGGAGACCCAGTACTTC
cdr3_aa: CASSPAGVRETQYF

d_call: NA
clone_size: NA
v_call: TRBV5-6
j_call: TRBJ2-2
cdr3_nt: TGTGCCAGCAGCTTGGCCGCAGCGAACACCGGGGAGCTGTTTTTT
cdr3_aa: CASSLAAANTGELFF

d_call: TRBD2
clone_size: NA
v_call: TRBV6-6
j_call: TRBJ2-7
cdr3_nt: TGTGCCAGCAGACGGTCTAGCGGATCCTACGAGCAGTACTTC
cdr3_aa: CASRRSSGSYEQYF

d_call: TRBD2
clone_size: NA
v_call: TRBV19
j_call: TRBJ2-1
cdr3_nt: TGTGCCAGTAGTACCCTTCCGGGTGCTAGCGGGAGGGAGAATGAGCAGTTCTTC
cdr3_aa: CASSTLPGASGRENEQFF

d_call: TRBD2
clone_size: NA
v_call: TRBV5-5
j_call: TRBJ2-3
cdr3_nt: TGTGCCAGCAGCTTTAAGACTAGCGGGGACACAGATACGCAGTATTTT
cdr3_aa: CASSFKTSGDTDTQYF

d_call: TRBD1
clone_size: NA
v_call: TRBV5-8
j_call: TRBJ1-4
cdr3_nt: TGTGCCAGCAATTCGGGACAGGGAAGTGAAAAACTGTTTTTT
cdr3_aa: CASNSGQGSEKLFF

d_call: TRBD1
clone_size: NA
v_call: TRBV6-5
j_call: TRBJ1-3
cdr3_nt: TGTGCCAGCAGTACCCAGGGGGCAAACACCATATATTTT
cdr3_aa: CASSTQGANTIYF

d_call: TRBD2
clone_size: NA
v_call: TRBV9
j_call: TRBJ2-3
cdr3_nt: TGTGCCAGCAGCCTTCGACTAGCGGGAGGGACTAGCACAGATACGCAGTATTTT
cdr3_aa: CASSLRLAGGTSTDTQYF

d_call: NA
clone_size: NA
v_call: TRBV12-3/TRBV12-4
j_call: TRBJ1-1
cdr3_nt: TGTGCCAGCAGCCCGGACAAGAACACTGAAGCTTTCTTT
cdr3_aa: CASSPDKNTEAFF

d_call: NA
clone_size: few
v_call: TRBV28
j_call: TRBJ1-5
cdr3_nt: TGTGCCAGCAGTTTTGGGCTCCATAGCAATCAGCCCCAGCATTTT
cdr3_aa: CASSFGLHSNQPQHF

d_call: TRBD1
clone_size: NA
v_call: TRBV6-5
j_call: TRBJ1-2
cdr3_nt: TGTGCCAGCACCCGGGACAGGGGCGATGGCTACACCTTC
cdr3_aa: CASTRDRGDGYTF

d_call: NA
clone_size: NA
v_call: TRBV7-3
j_call: TRBJ2-3
cdr3_nt: TGTGCCAGCAGCTTGGTTAGCGGATACACAGATACGCAGTATTTT
cdr3_aa: CASSLVSGYTDTQYF

d_call: TRBD2
clone_size: NA
v_call: TRBV5-5
j_call: TRBJ2-3
cdr3_nt: TGTGCCAGCAGCTTGGAACTAGCGGGATTAGATACGCAGTATTTT
cdr3_aa: CASSLELAGLDTQYF

d_call: NA
clone_size: NA
v_call: TRBV10-3
j_call: TRBJ1-3
cdr3_nt: TGTGCCAACCAAGACAGTCCCGGAAACACCATATATTTT
cdr3_aa: CANQDSPGNTIYF

d_call: NA
clone_size: NA
v_call: TRBV12-5
j_call: TRBJ1-5
cdr3_nt: TGTGCTAGTGTTCCAGGGCCTTTCCCCTATCAGCCCCAGCATTTT
cdr3_aa: CASVPGPFPYQPQHF

d_call: TRBD1
clone_size: once
v_call: TRBV11-2
j_call: TRBJ1-4
cdr3_nt: TGTGCCAGCAGCTACAGGGGGACTGAAAAACTGTTTTTT
cdr3_aa: CASSYRGTEKLFF